The TCR beta chain under discussion was sequenced for a study of blood T cells in healthy people across ages. A second 7 to 11 cycle PCR used barcoded and J-beta primers. TCRdb processed the 5' RACE reads anew with MiXCR; each CDR3 protein has one entry. The sample lists hundreds of thousands of distinct CDR3 sequences; under 50% were seen once. This clonotype originated in a man aged 25 to 40 in good health. Specimen: blood.

As DNA, the CDR3 is TGCGCCAGCAGCTTTGCACCCTACAATGAGCAGTTCTTC. It specifies CASSFAPYNEQFF. This sequence joins TRBV5-1 and TRBJ2-1; no clear D gene. Germline V gene data show CDR1 as SGHRS and CDR2 as YFSETQ. The V end lost 2 bases, the J end lost 2 bases, and 5 bases lay between the germline ends. The CDR3 is 13 amino acids.